This T cell receptor beta chain was identified in a study of chemoradiotherapy in HPV16-positive cancers. Across the study: Functional T-cell assays on a couple of HPV16-positive patients' cells defined candidate HPV-specific clones and common TCR motifs. Study conclusions and caveats: Non-HPV-specific T cells did not expand in tumors during treatment, whereas candidate HPV-specific clones and E7-related motifs did. For HPV16-positive patients, expanding HPV-responsive T cells associated with longer recurrence-free survival.

Clones were sequenced by immunoSEQ multiplex PCR, and TCRdb holds only the in-frame ones, with some missing. The repertoire holds 50,000 to 55,000 clones, with roughly nine tenths as singletons. Only one count was recorded for this clone. The antigen is unknown. CDR3 length equals 15 residues. V was clipped by 1 base and J by 3 bases, with 12 bases between them. In germline, CDR1 is SEHNR, CDR2 FQNEAQ (reference sequence). The sequencing here drew on blood, taken from a patient who underwent chemoradiotherapy. This sequence joins TRBV7-9 and TRBJ1-1; no definite D call. The receptor was isolated from a human donor with HPV-associated anogenital cancer. The CDR3 is CASSLVSGGDTEAFF. The CDR3 DNA reads as TGTGCCAGCAGCTTAGTTTCCGGTGGGGACACTGAAGCTTTCTTT.